Below are 10 T cell receptor beta chains sequenced from a single sample in a study of CD8+ T cells in alopecia areata. RNA extraction and reverse transcription yielded cDNA as sequencing template. Libraries were prepared by immunoSEQ multiplex PCR; TCRdb keeps only in-frame clonotypes and omits some of them. The sample lists about 150,000 clones; 87% were seen once. Sample: CD8+ T cells sorted from blood, taken at week 0. These receptors originate from a human donor with alopecia areata.

This rearrangement joins TRBV29-1 to TRBJ2-7; 8 nucleotides agree with TRBD1. CDR1 SQVTM and CDR2 ANQGSEA come from the germline V gene. The CDR3 runs to 12 residues. J gave up 2 bases and V 7 bases, and 4 bases lay outside the gene matches. For the CDR3, the DNA is TGCAGCGGCTCGACAGGGGCCTACGAGCAGTACTTC. Residues: CSGSTGAYEQYF.

This clone occurred once. The V and J genes are TRBV6-4 and TRBJ2-2; 7 bases are a match to TRBD1. The CDR3 is 16 residues long. Germline CDR1 and CDR2: MRHNA and SNTAGT. V shed 2 bases, J shed 5 bases, and the junction held 8 bases outside the gene matches. The CDR3 DNA is TGTGCCAGCAGTGACCGTCCAGGGGGTCAGACCGGGGAGCTGTTTTTT. Protein: CASSDRPGGQTGELFF.

In this sample, this clone turned up once. The V gene is TRBV19, the J gene TRBJ1-1; D perhaps matches TRBD1 (5 bases). The CDR3 is 17 amino acids. Germline V gene sequence: CDR1 LNHDA, CDR2 SQIVND (reference sequence). V dropped 3 bases and J dropped 3 bases, with 20 bases sitting between them. This CDR3 reads CASSIGYRGVGDTEAFF. The CDR3 region has the DNA TGTGCCAGTAGTATTGGATATCGGGGGGTAGGGGACACTGAAGCTTTCTTT.

CDR3 protein: CASSLVTSGGYEQYF. In nucleotides, the CDR3 is TGCGCCAGCAGCTTAGTTACTAGCGGTGGGTACGAGCAGTACTTC. The chain links TRBV5-1 to TRBJ2-7, with 8 bases that match TRBD2. V trimming: 2 bases; J trimming: 4 bases; junction bases outside the gene matches: 8. This CDR3 has 15 residues. In germline, CDR1 is SGHRS, CDR2 YFSETQ.

This clone was observed a handful of times. This sequence joins TRBV29-1 and TRBJ1-2; D unclear. The ends were cut back, 4 bases at V and 6 bases at J, with 15 bases in the middle. This CDR3 is 13 amino acids long. Germline CDR1 reads SQVTM; CDR2 reads ANQGSEA. CDR3 region: CSVGKGGVDGYTF. CDR3 in DNA: TGCAGCGTTGGGAAGGGTGGGGTCGATGGCTACACCTTC. Variable domain in full (rest from reference TRBV29-1 and TRBJ1-2): SAVISQKPSRDICQRGTSLTIQCQVDSQVTMMFWYRQQPGQSLTLIATANQGSEATYESGFVIDKFPISRPNLTFSTLTVSNMSPEDSSIYLCSVGKGGVDGYTFGSGTRLTVV.

The rearrangement uses TRBV4-1 and TRBJ1-2; D uncertain. From germline, CDR1 is MGHRA and CDR2 YSYEKL. V was cut by 0 bases and J by 8 bases, with 13 bases left in between. The CDR3 is 14 residues long. For the CDR3, the DNA is TGCGCCAGCAGCCAAGAGTCGGACGGTCTAGGCTACACCTTC. Amino acid sequence: CASSQESDGLGYTF.

This clone appeared a single time. CDR3 sequence reads: CATSRPATGQNYNEQFF. The CDR3 DNA reads TGTGCCACCAGCAGGCCTGCGACGGGACAGAACTACAATGAGCAGTTCTTC. V is TRBV15 and J is TRBJ2-1; 7 nucleotides align to TRBD1. The germline V gene encodes CDR1 LNHNV and CDR2 YYDKDF (reference sequence). The CDR3 consists of 17 residues. Trimming took 3 bases from V and 3 from J; bases not matched to a gene: 11.

The chain uses TRBV19 and TRBJ1-2; D possibly corresponds to TRBD1 (5 bases). The CDR3 length is 17 residues. Germline V gene sequence: CDR1 LNHDA, CDR2 SQIVND (reference sequence). V dropped 3 bases and J dropped 2 bases, with 19 bases sitting between them. The CDR3 sequence: CASSIIRGDRDNYGYTF. Here the CDR3 DNA reads TGTGCCAGTAGTATCATAAGGGGCGACAGAGACAACTATGGCTACACCTTC.

This clone was observed a handful of times. The gene calls are TRBV7-9 and TRBJ2-3, with D perhaps given as TRBD1 or TRBD2 (5 bases each). CDR3 length equals 15 residues. The germline gives CDR1 SEHNR, CDR2 FQNEAQ (reference sequence). The V and J ends lost 0 bases and 2 bases respectively, with 9 bases between them. Written as DNA, the CDR3 is TGTGCCAGCAGCTTAGCATCCGGGACCACAGATACGCAGTATTTT. Translated: CASSLASGTTDTQYF. The full variable domain, completed using reference TRBV7-9 and TRBJ2-3, is DTGVSQNPRHKITKRGQNVTFRCDPISEHNRLYWYRQTLGQGPEFLTYFQNEAQLEKSRLLSDRFSAERPKGSFSTLEIQRTEQGDSAMYLCASSLASGTTDTQYFGPGTRLTVL.

The rearrangement uses TRBV7-8 and TRBJ2-7, with D perhaps matching TRBD2 (6 bases). V lost 2 bases, J lost 5 bases, and 10 bases lay in between. The CDR3 loop spans 13 amino acids. Germline lookup yields CDR1 SGHVS and CDR2 FQNEAQ. CDR3 sequence (DNA): TGTGCCAGCAGCTTAAGGGAGGTTAACGAGCAGTACTTC. It translates to CASSLREVNEQYF.